This TCR beta chain was recovered during a study of blood T cells in healthy people across ages. This CDR3 has 16 amino acids. Looked up from germline, CDR1 is LNHNV and CDR2 is YYDKDF (reference sequence). Trimming at V came to 2 bases and at J to 6 bases, leaving 4 bases not matched to a gene. Using a J-beta primer mix together with a sample-barcoded 5' primer, a second PCR was run for about 6 to 12 cycles. In TCRdb, the 5' RACE reads were re-called with MiXCR into one record per CDR3 protein. The sample carries about a million distinct CDR3 sequences, roughly 51% recorded once. The V call is TRBV15, the J call TRBJ2-1, with TRBD2 matching over 13 bases. Sample: blood. This sequence was found in an older woman in good health. Here the CDR3 reads CATSRPGLAGFNEQFF. The CDR3 DNA reads as TGTGCCACCAGCAGACCGGGACTAGCGGGATTCAATGAGCAGTTCTTC.